The rows below give T cell receptor beta chains drawn from one sample of a study of human T cells and chemical hapten exposure. One entry per CDR3 protein, called by TCRdb with MiXCR from the RACE reads. The sample carries about 120,000 distinct CDR3 sequences, about 13% recorded once. Sequences were derived from whole blood, sampled in connection with sensitization to the hapten diphenylcyclopropenone (DPC). The receptors come from a young woman with alopecia areata. Some clones in this sample may be carry-over from other donors' samples. The CDR3 runs from the conserved cysteine through the conserved F or W. D genes are given only for firm matches. For some rows the clone size is stated as once, few or many, or as a class when expanded; others skip it.

d_call: .; j_call: TRBJ1-3; clone_size: many; v_call: TRBV4-2; cdr3_aa: CASSHLDSTGNTIYF; cdr3_nt: TGTGCCAGCAGCCACTTGGACAGCACTGGAAACACCATATATTTT
d_call: TRBD1; j_call: TRBJ2-4; clone_size: .; v_call: TRBV25-1; cdr3_aa: CASSLTGSKNIQYF; cdr3_nt: TGTGCCAGCAGTCTGACAGGGAGTAAAAACATTCAGTACTTC
d_call: TRBD2; j_call: TRBJ2-5; clone_size: many; v_call: TRBV20-1; cdr3_aa: CSARDPLAGGLETQYF; cdr3_nt: TGCAGTGCTAGAGACCCACTAGCGGGGGGGCTTGAGACCCAGTACTTC
d_call: .; j_call: TRBJ2-4; clone_size: few; v_call: TRBV12-3/TRBV12-4; cdr3_aa: CASSSTSGRAKNIQYF; cdr3_nt: TGTGCCAGCAGCTCTACGTCTGGCAGAGCCAAAAACATTCAGTACTTC
d_call: TRBD1; j_call: TRBJ2-7; clone_size: many; v_call: TRBV6-2/TRBV6-3; cdr3_aa: CASRVDRPIYEQYF; cdr3_nt: TGTGCCAGCAGGGTGGACAGGCCAATCTACGAGCAGTACTTC
d_call: .; j_call: TRBJ1-5; clone_size: few; v_call: TRBV6-2/TRBV6-3; cdr3_aa: CASSWNREWSNQPQHF; cdr3_nt: TGTGCCAGCAGTTGGAACAGGGAGTGGAGCAATCAGCCCCAGCATTTT
d_call: TRBD1; j_call: TRBJ2-3; clone_size: .; v_call: TRBV12-3/TRBV12-4; cdr3_aa: CASSLPGQLTDTQYF; cdr3_nt: TGTGCCAGCAGTCTGCCGGGACAGCTCACAGATACGCAGTATTTT
d_call: .; j_call: TRBJ2-1; clone_size: many; v_call: TRBV7-8; cdr3_aa: CASSPVGGEQFF; cdr3_nt: TGTGCCAGCAGCCCGGTCGGAGGTGAGCAGTTCTTC
d_call: .; j_call: TRBJ2-5; clone_size: .; v_call: TRBV18; cdr3_aa: CASSPRKLAETQYF; cdr3_nt: TGTGCCAGCTCACCACGAAAACTAGCCGAGACCCAGTACTTC
d_call: .; j_call: TRBJ1-6; clone_size: few; v_call: TRBV7-9; cdr3_aa: CASSPGLSESPLHF; cdr3_nt: TGTGCCAGCAGTCCAGGGTTATCTGAGTCACCCCTCCACTTT
d_call: TRBD1; j_call: TRBJ2-5; clone_size: few; v_call: TRBV29-1; cdr3_aa: CSVEAGTGAFQYF; cdr3_nt: TGCAGCGTTGAAGCCGGGACAGGGGCTTTTCAGTACTTC
d_call: TRBD2; j_call: TRBJ2-5; clone_size: few; v_call: TRBV6-2/TRBV6-3; cdr3_aa: CARNLWRGGPETQYF; cdr3_nt: TGTGCCAGGAACCTTTGGCGGGGGGGCCCGGAGACCCAGTACTTC
d_call: .; j_call: TRBJ2-3; clone_size: many; v_call: TRBV4-3; cdr3_aa: CASSQAGMRKTDTQYF; cdr3_nt: TGCGCCAGCAGCCAGGCAGGAATGAGAAAAACAGATACGCAGTATTTT
d_call: .; j_call: TRBJ2-1; clone_size: few; v_call: TRBV5-6; cdr3_aa: CASSSDSGGVNEQFF; cdr3_nt: TGTGCCAGCAGCTCGGACTCAGGAGGGGTCAATGAGCAGTTCTTC
d_call: TRBD1; j_call: TRBJ1-3; clone_size: .; v_call: TRBV11-2; cdr3_aa: CASSALGQGRSTGNTIYF; cdr3_nt: TGTGCCAGCAGCGCACTGGGACAGGGGAGGTCAACTGGAAACACCATATATTTT
d_call: .; j_call: TRBJ2-1; clone_size: .; v_call: TRBV7-2; cdr3_aa: CASSPSRGAEQFF; cdr3_nt: TGTGCCAGCAGCCCCTCTCGCGGGGCGGAGCAGTTCTTC
d_call: TRBD2; j_call: TRBJ2-3; clone_size: many; v_call: TRBV11-3; cdr3_aa: CASSLGGLATDTQYF; cdr3_nt: TGTGCCAGCAGCTTAGGAGGACTAGCCACAGATACGCAGTATTTT
d_call: TRBD1; j_call: TRBJ1-4; clone_size: many; v_call: TRBV7-9; cdr3_aa: CASSGDRDGEKLFF; cdr3_nt: TGTGCCAGCAGCGGGGACAGGGATGGCGAAAAACTGTTTTTT
d_call: .; j_call: TRBJ2-4; clone_size: .; v_call: TRBV29-1; cdr3_aa: CSVGGDGVKNIQYF; cdr3_nt: TGCAGCGTTGGTGGGGACGGGGTCAAAAACATTCAGTACTTC
d_call: .; j_call: TRBJ2-3; clone_size: .; v_call: TRBV25-1; cdr3_aa: CASSTLPADTQYF; cdr3_nt: TGTGCCAGCAGTACTCTCCCGGCAGATACGCAGTATTTT
d_call: .; j_call: TRBJ1-1; clone_size: .; v_call: TRBV29-1; cdr3_aa: CSVEGIKEVQYTEAFF; cdr3_nt: TGCAGCGTTGAAGGCATCAAGGAGGTACAGTACACTGAAGCTTTCTTT
d_call: .; j_call: TRBJ1-1; clone_size: many; v_call: TRBV2; cdr3_aa: CASIWAGRNTEAFF; cdr3_nt: TGTGCCAGCATATGGGCAGGGCGGAACACTGAAGCTTTCTTT
d_call: TRBD1; j_call: TRBJ2-3; clone_size: .; v_call: TRBV11-3; cdr3_aa: CASSLVVGGQGRGTDTQYF; cdr3_nt: TGTGCCAGCAGCTTAGTAGTAGGTGGACAGGGAAGGGGCACAGATACGCAGTATTTT
d_call: .; j_call: TRBJ2-1; clone_size: few; v_call: TRBV14; cdr3_aa: CASSQGSMFRRYEQFF; cdr3_nt: TGTGCCAGCAGCCAAGGTAGCATGTTCAGGAGGTATGAGCAGTTCTTC
d_call: TRBD1; j_call: TRBJ1-5; clone_size: .; v_call: TRBV2; cdr3_aa: CASSGRGASQPQHF; cdr3_nt: TGTGCCAGCAGTGGCAGGGGGGCTAGTCAGCCCCAGCATTTT
d_call: .; j_call: TRBJ2-7; clone_size: .; v_call: TRBV6-2/TRBV6-3; cdr3_aa: CASSHSGAMNEQYF; cdr3_nt: TGTGCCAGCAGTCACTCGGGCGCTATGAATGAGCAGTACTTC
d_call: .; j_call: TRBJ1-6; clone_size: many; v_call: TRBV6-2/TRBV6-3; cdr3_aa: CASKEDSSYNSPLHF; cdr3_nt: TGTGCCAGCAAAGAAGACAGTTCCTATAATTCACCCCTCCACTTT
d_call: .; j_call: TRBJ2-1; clone_size: .; v_call: TRBV7-2; cdr3_aa: CASSRSIEQFF; cdr3_nt: TGTGCCAGCAGTCGCAGCATCGAGCAGTTCTTC
d_call: .; j_call: TRBJ1-4; clone_size: .; v_call: TRBV6-1; cdr3_aa: CASSEYVGGREKLFF; cdr3_nt: TGTGCCAGCAGTGAATATGTAGGGGGTCGTGAAAAACTGTTTTTT
d_call: .; j_call: TRBJ1-6; clone_size: .; v_call: TRBV30; cdr3_aa: CAWGGQYNSPLHF; cdr3_nt: TGTGCCTGGGGAGGACAGTATAATTCACCCCTCCACTTT
d_call: TRBD1; j_call: TRBJ2-7; clone_size: .; v_call: TRBV27; cdr3_aa: CASRWGQGNYEQYF; cdr3_nt: TGTGCCAGCAGATGGGGACAGGGGAACTACGAGCAGTACTTC
d_call: .; j_call: TRBJ1-4; clone_size: .; v_call: TRBV18; cdr3_aa: CASSPEGWQKNEKLFF; cdr3_nt: TGTGCCAGCTCACCGGAAGGTTGGCAGAAAAATGAAAAACTGTTTTTT
d_call: .; j_call: TRBJ1-1; clone_size: .; v_call: TRBV10-3; cdr3_aa: CAISDLALTEAFF; cdr3_nt: TGTGCCATCAGTGATCTGGCGCTCACTGAAGCTTTCTTT
d_call: .; j_call: TRBJ2-4; clone_size: many; v_call: TRBV20-1; cdr3_aa: CSASGGGALDIQYF; cdr3_nt: TGCAGTGCTAGTGGCGGGGGCGCCCTGGACATTCAGTACTTC
d_call: .; j_call: TRBJ1-5; clone_size: .; v_call: TRBV12-3/TRBV12-4; cdr3_aa: CASQTLPGNQPQHF; cdr3_nt: TGTGCCAGCCAAACCCTCCCGGGCAATCAGCCCCAACATTTT
d_call: .; j_call: TRBJ2-6; clone_size: few; v_call: TRBV9; cdr3_aa: CASSARQFSGANVLTF; cdr3_nt: TGTGCCAGCAGCGCCCGACAGTTTTCTGGGGCCAACGTCCTGACTTTC
d_call: .; j_call: TRBJ2-3; clone_size: .; v_call: TRBV2; cdr3_aa: CASSVQGKAQYF; cdr3_nt: TGTGCCAGCAGTGTACAGGGAAAAGCGCAGTATTTT